This T cell receptor (beta chain) was sequenced during a study of shared clonotypes between healthy human individuals. Trimming removed 3 bases from V and 4 bases from J, with 9 bases in between. CDR3 length equals 13 residues. Germline lookup yields CDR1 SEHNR and CDR2 FQNEAQ (reference sequence). Turning to this clone: Antigen specificity is unknown.

Findings and caveats of the study: The researchers took only blood, and tissue repertoires probably look different.

Some clones are missing from TCRdb's copy, which holds only in-frame ones; the method was immunoSEQ multiplex PCR. The sample consists of some 530,000 clones, 81% of them appearing once. Adults of Caucasian background living in Nashville, Tennessee made up all donors. The unsorted samples had some 90 million PBMCs used for genomic DNA. The origin of this receptor is a middle-aged woman in good health. Some clones in this sample may be carry-over from other donors' samples. The sample was PBMCs. This chain uses TRBV7-9 with TRBJ1-2; D gene uncertain. Here the CDR3 DNA reads TGTGCCAGCAGCTTGAGGCAGGCCTATGGCTACACCTTC. The encoded protein is CASSLRQAYGYTF.